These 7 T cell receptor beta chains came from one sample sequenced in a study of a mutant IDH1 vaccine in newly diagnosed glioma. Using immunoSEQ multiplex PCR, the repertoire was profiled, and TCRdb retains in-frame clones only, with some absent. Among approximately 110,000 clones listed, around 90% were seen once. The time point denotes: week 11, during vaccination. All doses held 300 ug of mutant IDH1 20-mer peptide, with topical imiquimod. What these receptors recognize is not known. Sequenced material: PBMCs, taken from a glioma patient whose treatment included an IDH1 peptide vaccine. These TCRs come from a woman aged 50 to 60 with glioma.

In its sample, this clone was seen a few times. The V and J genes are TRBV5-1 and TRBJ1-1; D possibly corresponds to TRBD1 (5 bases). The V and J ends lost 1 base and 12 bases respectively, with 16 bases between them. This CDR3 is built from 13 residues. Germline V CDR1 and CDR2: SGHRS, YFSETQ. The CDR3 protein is CASSLKPDSVPFF. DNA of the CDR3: TGCGCCAGCAGCTTGAAGCCAGACAGCGTTCCTTTCTTT.

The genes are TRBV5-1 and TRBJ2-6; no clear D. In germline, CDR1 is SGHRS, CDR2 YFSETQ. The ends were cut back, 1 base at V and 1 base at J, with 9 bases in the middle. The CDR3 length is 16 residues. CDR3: CASSLRVLSGANVLTF. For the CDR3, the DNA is TGCGCCAGCAGCTTGAGGGTGTTATCTGGGGCCAACGTCCTGACTTTC.

CDR3 protein: CASGSIRRGGGRGDYGYTF. In DNA form, the CDR3 reads TGTGCCAGCGGCTCGATCCGCAGGGGCGGCGGCAGGGGGGACTATGGCTACACCTTC. This chain links TRBV28 with TRBJ1-2; 7 bases agree with TRBD1. The CDR3 spans 19 residues. Germline V gene sequence: CDR1 MDHEN, CDR2 SYDVKM. With V trimmed by 8 bases and J by 3 bases, 24 bases remained unmatched.

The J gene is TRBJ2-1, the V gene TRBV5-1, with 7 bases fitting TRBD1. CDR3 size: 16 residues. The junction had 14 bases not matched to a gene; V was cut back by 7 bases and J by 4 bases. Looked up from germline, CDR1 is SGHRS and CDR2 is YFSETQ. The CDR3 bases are TGCGCCAGCGGCGAACCGGGACAGAGATTTTACAATGAGCAGTTCTTC. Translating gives CASGEPGQRFYNEQFF.

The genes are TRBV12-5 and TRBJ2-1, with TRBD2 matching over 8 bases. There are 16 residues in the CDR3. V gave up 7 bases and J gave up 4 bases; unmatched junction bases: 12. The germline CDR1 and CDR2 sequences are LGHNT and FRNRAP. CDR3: CASENLAGLAYNEQFF. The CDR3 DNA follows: TGTGCTAGTGAGAACCTAGCGGGCCTAGCTTACAATGAGCAGTTCTTC.

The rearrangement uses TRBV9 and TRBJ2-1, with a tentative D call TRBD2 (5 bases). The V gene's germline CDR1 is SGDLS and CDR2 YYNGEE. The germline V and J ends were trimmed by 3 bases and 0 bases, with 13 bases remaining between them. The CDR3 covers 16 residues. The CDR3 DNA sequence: TGTGCCAGCAGCGCCCCTTCGGGGAGCTCCTACAATGAGCAGTTCTTC. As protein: CASSAPSGSSYNEQFF.

CDR3 nucleotides: TGTGCCAGCAGCTCCAACCTAGCGAGGGAGGGGCCAGTCAATGAGCAGTTCTTC. Translating it yields CASSSNLAREGPVNEQFF. This chain joins TRBV13 and TRBJ2-1, with 7 nucleotides matching TRBD2. From germline, CDR1 is PRHDT and CDR2 FYEKMQ (reference sequence). CDR3 length: 18 residues. The V gene end was trimmed by 4 bases and the J gene end by 6 bases; junction bases not matched to a gene: 18.